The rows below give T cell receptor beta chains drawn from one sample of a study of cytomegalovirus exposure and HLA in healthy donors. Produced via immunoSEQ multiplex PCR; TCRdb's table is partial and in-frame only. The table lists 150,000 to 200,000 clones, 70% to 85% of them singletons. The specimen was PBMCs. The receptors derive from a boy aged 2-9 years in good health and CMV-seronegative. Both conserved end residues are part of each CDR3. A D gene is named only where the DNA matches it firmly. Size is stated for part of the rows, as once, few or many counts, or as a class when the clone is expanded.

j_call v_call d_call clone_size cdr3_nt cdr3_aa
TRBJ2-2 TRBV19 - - TGTGCCAGTAGTATAGTTGCACAGTTGGCGAACACCGGGGAGCTGTTTTTT CASSIVAQLANTGELFF
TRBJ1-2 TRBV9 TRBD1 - TGTGCCAGCAGCGTAGCGTGGGACAGGGTTTACGGCTACACCTTC CASSVAWDRVYGYTF
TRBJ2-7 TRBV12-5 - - TGTGCTAGTGGTTTGTGGCTCAACGAGCAGTACTTC CASGLWLNEQYF
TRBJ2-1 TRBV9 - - TGTGCCAGCAGCGTAGGCGGGACTCCGCCTAATGAGCAGTTCTTC CASSVGGTPPNEQFF
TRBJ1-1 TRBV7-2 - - TGTGCCAGCAGCCTACAGGCCTCCCGACAAAGGAACACTGAAGCTTTCTTT CASSLQASRQRNTEAFF
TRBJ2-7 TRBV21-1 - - TGTGCCAGCAGCAAAGGACAGGGGGAAGTATACGAGCAGTACTTC CASSKGQGEVYEQYF
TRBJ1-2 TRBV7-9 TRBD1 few TGTGCCAGCAGCCCGAGCGCGGGACAGGTCGATTACAACTATGGCTACACCTTC CASSPSAGQVDYNYGYTF
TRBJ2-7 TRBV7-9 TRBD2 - TGTGCCAGCAGCTTGCGGGGGGCCCACGAGCAGTACTTC CASSLRGAHEQYF
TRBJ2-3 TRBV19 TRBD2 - TGTGCCAGTAGTATCCGACTAGCGGGGGGTACCAGGGTGGTAGGAGATACGCAGTATTTT CASSIRLAGGTRVVGDTQYF
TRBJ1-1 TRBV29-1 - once TGCAGCGTTGAAAGTAGGCGGCAGAGCTTGAACACTGAAGCTTTCTTT CSVESRRQSLNTEAFF
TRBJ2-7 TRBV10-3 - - TGTGCCATCAGTGATTCCAGATCGGGCTACGAGCAGTACTTC CAISDSRSGYEQYF
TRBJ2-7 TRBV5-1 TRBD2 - TGCGCCAGCAGCCCGCTTAGCGGGGGGGAAACCTACGAGCAGTACTTC CASSPLSGGETYEQYF
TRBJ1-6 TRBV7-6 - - TGTGCCAGCAGCTTAGGAGGGTCTAGTTCACCCCTCCACTTT CASSLGGSSSPLHF
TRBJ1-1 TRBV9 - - TGTGCCAGCAGCTCGGGGACTTTGGGGAACACTGAAGCTTTCTTT CASSSGTLGNTEAFF
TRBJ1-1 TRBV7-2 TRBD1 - TGTGCCAGCAGCCGAGGATCAGGGGGCACTGAAGCTTTCTTT CASSRGSGGTEAFF
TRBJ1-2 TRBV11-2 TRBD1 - TGTGCCAGCAGCCCGACAGGGGACGCTAACTATGGCTACACCTTC CASSPTGDANYGYTF
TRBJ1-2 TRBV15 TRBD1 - TGTGCCACCAGCAGAGGGTACGACAGGGATGGGGGCTACACCTTC CATSRGYDRDGGYTF
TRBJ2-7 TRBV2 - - TGTGCCAGCAGTGAACAAGCGTACGAGCAGTACTTC CASSEQAYEQYF
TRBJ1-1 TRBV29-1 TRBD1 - TGCAGCGGTCGAGGGGGCTCCGGAGCTTTCTTT CSGRGGSGAFF
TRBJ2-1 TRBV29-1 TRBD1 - TGCAGCGTGGGAGACAGGGGAGAGTTCTTC CSVGDRGEFF
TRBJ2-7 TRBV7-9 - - TGTGCCAGCAGCCCCCCAGGGAACCCCTACGAGCAGTACTTC CASSPPGNPYEQYF
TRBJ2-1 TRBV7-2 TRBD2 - TGTGCCAGCAGCCTGGGGCGGGGGGCTGTCAATGAGCAGTTCTTC CASSLGRGAVNEQFF
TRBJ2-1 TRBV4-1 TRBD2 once TGCGCCAGCAGCCAAGTTAGACTAGCGGGGGGCCCCTCCTACAATGAGCAGTTCTTC CASSQVRLAGGPSYNEQFF
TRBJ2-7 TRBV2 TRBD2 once TGTGCCAGCAGTGTTGGCGGGGGGTGGGAGGAGCAGTACTTC CASSVGGGWEEQYF
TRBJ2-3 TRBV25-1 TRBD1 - TGTGCCAGCAGTGAGGGGGCAGGGGGCCTTAGAGATACGCAGTATTTT CASSEGAGGLRDTQYF
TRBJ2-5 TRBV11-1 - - TGTGCCAGCAGCTTAGGTTTATCGGAGACCCAGTACTTC CASSLGLSETQYF
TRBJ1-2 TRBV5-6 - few TGTGCCAGCAGCTTGGATCTATTCGATACAGTGATGGGCTACACCTTC CASSLDLFDTVMGYTF
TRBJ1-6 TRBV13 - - TGTGCCAGCAGCTTTTTCCTGACAGGTGGCTCACCCCTCCACTTT CASSFFLTGGSPLHF